This is a list of T cell receptor beta chains from one sample in a study of blood T cell repertoires in COVID-19. TCRdb's copy holds only in-frame clones and misses some; the assay was immunoSEQ multiplex PCR. The sample lists under 130,000 clones, roughly 90% occurring once. Sequencing input: peripheral blood. These receptors were taken from a woman aged 60 to 75 with acute or convalescent COVID-19. Both conserved end residues are part of each CDR3. D genes are given only for firm matches. Clone size is not always given. Where it is, it says once, few, many or a class for expanded clones.

v_call,d_call,j_call,clone_size,cdr3_length,cdr3_aa,cdr3_nt
TRBV28,.,TRBJ1-6,.,12,CASRDSTSPLHF,TGTGCCAGCAGGGACAGCACTTCACCCCTCCACTTT
TRBV13,.,TRBJ2-2,.,14,CASSLLANTGELFF,TGTGCCAGCAGCTTACTAGCGAACACCGGGGAGCTGTTTTTT
TRBV6-1,.,TRBJ1-2,.,12,CASSELDYGYTF,TGTGCCAGCAGTGAACTTGACTATGGCTACACCTTC
TRBV7-9,TRBD1,TRBJ2-5,once,15,CASSSGQDPGETQYF,TGTGCCAGCAGCTCTGGACAGGACCCGGGGGAGACCCAGTACTTC
TRBV2,.,TRBJ2-5,.,16,CASSERGRAGGQTQYF,TGTGCCAGCAGTGAGCGAGGCAGGGCTGGTGGACAGACCCAGTACTTC
TRBV6-4,.,TRBJ1-4,.,14,CASSGTAKNEKLFF,TGTGCCAGCAGTGGAACAGCTAAGAATGAAAAACTGTTTTTT
TRBV6-5,TRBD1,TRBJ1-2,.,16,CASSSRTGPGAYGYTF,TGTGCCAGCAGTTCAAGGACAGGCCCGGGGGCCTATGGCTACACCTTC
TRBV5-1,.,TRBJ1-1,.,15,CASSLDGLMNTEAFF,TGCGCCAGCAGCTTGGATGGGCTTATGAACACTGAAGCTTTCTTT
TRBV6-2/TRBV6-3,.,TRBJ1-5,many,14,CASSYGGLNQPQHF,TGTGCCAGCAGTTACGGCGGTCTCAATCAGCCCCAGCATTTT
TRBV7-2,.,TRBJ2-7,.,14,CASSLEAASYEQYF,TGTGCCAGCAGCTTAGAGGCGGCATCCTACGAGCAGTACTTC
TRBV6-5,TRBD1,TRBJ2-2,few,14,CASKNRGSTGELFF,TGTGCCAGCAAGAACAGGGGTAGCACCGGGGAGCTGTTTTTT
TRBV12-3/TRBV12-4,.,TRBJ1-1,.,13,CASSLGQIAEAFF,TGTGCCAGCAGTCTCGGACAGATAGCTGAAGCTTTCTTT
TRBV3-1/TRBV3-2,TRBD1,TRBJ1-1,.,14,CASSLGTGTTEAFF,TGTGCCAGCAGCCTTGGGACAGGGACCACTGAAGCTTTCTTT
TRBV6-2/TRBV6-3,.,TRBJ1-5,few,13,CASSSSPNQPQHF,TGTGCCAGCAGTTCGAGTCCCAATCAGCCCCAGCATTTT
TRBV6-1,TRBD1,TRBJ2-2,.,16,CASSDLRGQSHRELFF,TGTGCCAGCAGTGACCTCAGGGGACAGTCTCACCGGGAGCTGTTTTTT
TRBV28,TRBD1,TRBJ1-3,.,15,CASSDRVLGGNTIYF,TGTGCCAGCAGTGACAGGGTCCTTGGGGGAAACACCATATATTTT
TRBV4-2,.,TRBJ2-1,.,20,CASSQDPMGSSALSYNEQFF,TGTGCCAGCAGCCAAGACCCCATGGGCTCCTCTGCGTTATCATACAATGAGCAGTTCTTC
TRBV2,TRBD1,TRBJ1-5,.,20,CASKGNPPGQGKGSNQPQHF,TGTGCCAGCAAGGGAAACCCCCCGGGACAGGGGAAAGGAAGCAATCAGCCCCAGCATTTT
TRBV19,.,TRBJ2-3,.,11,CASGRGDTQYF,TGTGCCAGTGGCAGGGGAGATACGCAGTATTTT
TRBV7-2,TRBD1,TRBJ2-3,.,14,CASSWGQGKDTQYF,TGTGCCAGCAGCTGGGGACAGGGGAAAGATACGCAGTATTTT
TRBV19,.,TRBJ2-7,.,13,CASSAPSVYEQYF,TGTGCCAGTTCGGCGCCTAGTGTCTACGAGCAGTACTTT
TRBV7-3,TRBD1,TRBJ2-5,.,14,CASSSGQGQETQYF,TGTGCCAGCAGCTCGGGACAGGGTCAAGAGACCCAGTACTTC
TRBV5-1,TRBD1,TRBJ2-7,few,15,CASRQEGASSYEQYF,TGCGCCAGCAGGCAAGAGGGGGCTTCGTCCTACGAGCAGTACTTC
TRBV27,.,TRBJ1-2,.,14,CASSPGDKFNGYTF,TGTGCCAGCAGTCCCGGGGACAAGTTTAATGGCTACACCTTC
TRBV13,.,TRBJ1-3,.,16,CASSRELRVSGNTIYF,TGTGCCAGCAGCCGTGAACTACGGGTATCTGGAAACACCATATATTTT
TRBV10-3,TRBD2,TRBJ2-5,.,17,CAISVGRGGSGRETQYF,TGTGCCATCAGTGTGGGGAGGGGCGGGAGCGGGCGAGAGACCCAGTACTTC
TRBV3-1/TRBV3-2,TRBD2,TRBJ2-3,.,12,CASSRWEGTQYF,TGTGCCAGCAGCCGCTGGGAGGGTACGCAGTATTTT
TRBV7-8,TRBD1,TRBJ2-7,.,15,CASSLAQGFGYEQYF,TGTGCCAGCAGCTTAGCACAGGGGTTTGGGTACGAGCAGTACTTC